This T cell receptor (beta chain) was profiled in a study of cytomegalovirus exposure and HLA in healthy donors. This CDR3 is built from 14 residues. Trimming pared 3 bases from V and 0 bases from J, leaving 8 bases between. Germline V gene data show CDR1 as KGHSH and CDR2 as LQKENI. The PCR had 60 Vbeta and 13 Jbeta primers. Only in-frame clones appear in the TCRdb table, and some are missing; sequencing was by immunoSEQ multiplex PCR. The sample contains some 150,000 clones, about 82% of which appear only once. The clonotype comes from a male donor in good health and CMV-seronegative. Sequencing input: PBMCs. The chain has TRBV18 and TRBJ1-1; the D is unclear. The CDR3 nucleotides are TGTGCCAGCTCACCTCCCAGTCTGAACACTGAAGCTTTCTTT. This codes for CASSPPSLNTEAFF. Full variable domain (outside the CDR3, taken from reference TRBV18 and TRBJ1-1): NAGVMQNPRHLVRRRGQEARLRCSPMKGHSHVYWYRQLPEEGLKFMVYLQKENIIDESGMPKERFSAEFPKEGPSILRIQQVVRGDSAAYFCASSPPSLNTEAFFGQGTRLTVV.